The next 23 T cell receptor beta chains were all read from a single sample in a study of shared clonotypes between healthy human individuals. CD8 cells regarded as naive lacked CD45RO, were positively chosen for CCR7, and omitted terminally differentiated effector memory CD45RA+ cells. The assay was immunoSEQ multiplex PCR, and TCRdb's table has in-frame clones only and misses some. Here the sample spans 1.5 million to 2.5 million clones, about 95% being singletons. The sample was naive CD8+ T cells sorted from blood. The receptor set was obtained from a man between 18 and 29 years old in good health.

J is TRBJ2-1 and V is TRBV7-2; 9 bases line up with TRBD2. V was clipped by 4 bases and J by 8 bases; unmatched bases: 12. The CDR3 extends over 16 amino acids. Germline V gene data show CDR1 as SGHTA and CDR2 as FQGNSA. The DNA of the CDR3 is TGTGCCAGCAGCTCCTCCGGGACTAGCAATTTCTATGAGCAGTTCTTC. Translated, it gives CASSSSGTSNFYEQFF.

The chain recombines TRBV19 with TRBJ2-3; no reliable D call. The germline V and J ends were trimmed by 0 bases and 9 bases, with 10 bases remaining between them. The CDR3 is made up of 13 amino acids. Per the germline V gene, CDR1 is LNHDA and CDR2 is SQIVND (reference sequence). This CDR3 reads CASSIDSLGTQYF. The CDR3 bases are TGTGCCAGTAGTATAGACTCCTTAGGGACGCAGTATTTT.

The chain uses TRBV28 and TRBJ2-7; no definite D call. CDR3 length: 14 amino acids. In germline, CDR1 is MDHEN, CDR2 SYDVKM. The ends were cut back, 6 bases at V and 6 bases at J, with 18 bases in the middle. This CDR3 is CASSPVNVGGEQYF. Written as DNA, the CDR3 is TGTGCCAGCAGCCCCGTCAACGTGGGCGGCGAGCAGTACTTC.

The chain uses TRBV4-3 and TRBJ2-2; 10 bases line up with TRBD2. The CDR3 totals 17 residues. Germline-derived CDR1 and CDR2 are LGHNA and YSLEER. V lost 3 bases and J lost 3; bases outside the gene matches: 7. CDR3 sequence (DNA): TGCGCCAGCAGCCACCCCGGACTAGCGGTCCACACCGGGGAGCTGTTTTTT. Protein: CASSHPGLAVHTGELFF.

The J gene is TRBJ1-3, the V gene TRBV29-1; no clear D gene. The V end lost 7 bases, the J end lost 0 bases, and 4 bases lay between the germline ends. CDR1 SQVTM and CDR2 ANQGSEA come from the germline V gene. The CDR3 is made up of 11 amino acids. Here the CDR3 reads CSALSGNTIYF. The CDR3 region has the DNA TGCAGCGCACTCTCTGGAAACACCATATATTTT. The full variable domain, completed using reference TRBV29-1 and TRBJ1-3, is SAVISQKPSRDICQRGTSLTIQCQVDSQVTMMFWYRQQPGQSLTLIATANQGSEATYESGFVIDKFPISRPNLTFSTLTVSNMSPEDSSIYLCSALSGNTIYFGEGSWLTVV.

This clone was recorded only once. This chain connects TRBV7-9 to TRBJ2-1; unclear D gene. The CDR3 sequence is 13 residues long. Germline V gene lookup returns CDR1 SEHNR and CDR2 FQNEAQ (reference sequence). V lost 8 bases and J lost 0, with 8 bases in between. The CDR3: CASVGSSYNEQFF. The DNA for the CDR3 is TGTGCCAGCGTGGGAAGCTCCTACAATGAGCAGTTCTTC.

The chain joins TRBV5-4 to TRBJ2-1, with TRBD2 matching 8 bases. Germline V gives CDR1 SGHNT, CDR2 YYREEE (reference sequence). This CDR3 contains 13 residues. The V gene end was trimmed by 4 bases and the J gene end by 10 bases; junction bases not matched to a gene: 7. The CDR3 DNA reads TGTGCCAGCAGCCCCGGGGGGGTAGGGGAGCAGTTCTTC. Amino acids: CASSPGGVGEQFF. Combining the CDR3 with reference TRBV5-4 and TRBJ2-1 gives the whole variable domain ETGVTQSPTHLIKTRGQQVTLRCSSQSGHNTVSWYQQALGQGPQFIFQYYREEENGRGNFPPRFSGLQFPNYSSELNVNALELDDSALYLCASSPGGVGEQFFGPGTRLTVL.

The CDR3 protein is CASGLLGQRGSPLHF. CDR3 DNA: TGTGCTAGTGGTCTTTTAGGACAGCGCGGTTCACCCCTCCACTTT. The V and J genes are TRBV12-5 and TRBJ1-6; possible D gene TRBD1, 6 bases. Trimming stripped 5 bases from V and 9 bases from J, with 17 bases between. CDR1 and CDR2 from the germline V gene are LGHNT and FRNRAP. This CDR3 has 15 residues.

The chain recombines TRBV27 with TRBJ2-1; a possible D gene is TRBD2 (6 bases). The V and J ends lost 5 bases and 10 bases respectively, with 15 bases between them. The CDR3 spans 13 residues. Germline V gene sequence: CDR1 MNHEY, CDR2 SMNVEV (reference sequence). The chain's CDR3 is CASSASSAPEQFF. Here the CDR3 DNA reads TGTGCCAGCAGTGCGTCTAGCGCGCCAGAGCAGTTCTTC.

This chain joins TRBV7-9 and TRBJ2-7; no clear D. This CDR3 region has 14 residues. The V and J ends lost 3 bases and 4 bases respectively, with 13 bases between them. From germline, CDR1 is SEHNR and CDR2 FQNEAQ (reference sequence). In nucleotides, the CDR3 is TGTGCCAGCAGCTTCGAAAGGGCCCCATACGAGCAGTACTTC. It specifies CASSFERAPYEQYF.

V usage is TRBV7-9 and J usage is TRBJ2-5; possibly TRBD2 for D (7 bases). In germline, CDR1 is SEHNR, CDR2 FQNEAQ (reference sequence). The CDR3 sequence is 15 residues long. V was cut by 2 bases and J by 2 bases, with 12 bases left in between. CDR3 bases: TGTGCCAGCAGCTTAAGGGGGGGCACACAAGAGACCCAGTACTTC. It codes for CASSLRGGTQETQYF.

This chain links TRBV7-8 with TRBJ2-1; 10 bases fit TRBD2. Germline V gene data show CDR1 as SGHVS and CDR2 as FQNEAQ. Losses at the gene ends were 2 bases for V and 10 bases for J; bases not matched to a gene: 8. There are 15 residues in the CDR3. For the CDR3, the DNA is TGTGCCAGCAGCTTATTGAGCGGGGGGGTTGACGAGCAGTTCTTC. The encoded protein is CASSLLSGGVDEQFF.

The chain recombines TRBV7-2 with TRBJ2-3; 7 bases match TRBD2. Germline CDR1 reads SGHTA; CDR2 reads FQGNSA. V shed 5 bases and J 0 bases; nucleotides not matched to a gene: 5. This CDR3 spans 15 amino acids. Here the CDR3 DNA reads TGTGCCAGCAGCCCCGGGACTACTAGCACAGATACGCAGTATTTT. This codes for CASSPGTTSTDTQYF.

This chain joins TRBV27 and TRBJ2-1, with a weak D call TRBD2 (6 bases). V was shortened by 7 bases and J by 0 bases, with 10 bases between the two germline ends. From germline, CDR1 is MNHEY and CDR2 SMNVEV (reference sequence). There are 14 residues in the CDR3. CDR3 region: CASKKRASYNEQFF. CDR3 nucleotide sequence: TGTGCCAGCAAGAAGCGGGCCTCCTACAATGAGCAGTTCTTC.

The chain joins TRBV14 to TRBJ2-2, with D maybe TRBD1 (5 bases). The germline V gene has CDR1 SGHDN and CDR2 FVKESK. The length of the CDR3 is 15 residues. The V end lost 3 bases, the J end lost 5 bases, and 13 bases lay between the germline ends. The CDR3 is CASSQRQKITGELFF. CDR3 nucleotides: TGTGCCAGCAGCCAGAGACAGAAAATAACCGGGGAGCTGTTTTTT.

As concerns this clone: This specimen includes other DNA sequences encoding the same CDR3. This chain joins TRBV30 and TRBJ1-1, with 10 bases matching TRBD1. This CDR3 has 15 amino acids. Germline loops: CDR1 GTSNPN, CDR2 SVGIG (reference sequence). The J segment lost 0 bases and the V segment lost 1 base, leaving 2 bases of the junction unmatched. CDR3 residues: CAWSEGQGLNTEAFF. CDR3 nucleotides: TGTGCCTGGAGTGAGGGACAGGGGCTGAACACTGAAGCTTTCTTT.

This clone was seen once. The identical CDR3 is also encoded by other nucleotide sequences in the sample. The chain employs TRBV7-9 and TRBJ1-1; no definite D call. Germline lookup yields CDR1 SEHNR and CDR2 FQNEAQ (reference sequence). This CDR3 spans 13 amino acids. V was shortened by 5 bases and J by 0 bases, with 7 bases between the two germline ends. CDR3 nucleotide sequence: TGTGCCAGCAGCCCGGATTTGAACACTGAAGCTTTCTTT. Translating it yields CASSPDLNTEAFF.

The chain is built from TRBV27 and TRBJ1-2, with TRBD1 as a possible D gene (6 bases). CDR1 is MNHEY and CDR2 is SMNVEV in the germline V gene (reference sequence). The V and J ends lost 0 bases and 7 bases respectively, with 15 bases between them. This CDR3 has 15 residues. The CDR3 loop is CASSLSRQGLGGYTF. The CDR3 region has the DNA TGTGCCAGCAGTTTATCGAGGCAGGGGTTGGGTGGCTACACCTTC.

The chain combines TRBV7-9 with TRBJ2-7, with D unresolved. Germline-derived CDR1 and CDR2 are SEHNR and FQNEAQ (reference sequence). The CDR3 covers 14 residues. V gave up 5 bases and J gave up 6 bases, with 17 bases separating them. CDR3 sequence reads: CASSPVFWSGEQYF. The DNA for the CDR3 is TGTGCCAGCAGCCCCGTTTTTTGGAGTGGCGAGCAGTACTTC.

The genes are TRBV27 and TRBJ2-3, with 16 bases identical to TRBD2. There are 18 residues in the CDR3. Per germline, CDR1 MNHEY and CDR2 SMNVEV (reference sequence). J was trimmed by 6 bases and V by 1 base; bases with no gene match: 7. CDR3 nucleotide sequence: TGTGCCAGCAGTTTATTCGGGACTAGCGGGGGGGCCTGGGATACGCAGTATTTT. The encoded protein is CASSLFGTSGGAWDTQYF.

This clone has a single count. This chain uses TRBV2 with TRBJ2-1; D call uncertain. V lost 0 bases and J 0 bases, leaving 12 bases between the germline ends. CDR1 is SNHLY and CDR2 is FYNNEI in the germline V gene. The CDR3 has 17 amino acids. The CDR3 region is CASSEAISESSYNEQFF. The CDR3 DNA reads TGTGCCAGCAGTGAAGCTATTAGTGAGAGCTCCTACAATGAGCAGTTCTTC.

The chain combines TRBV4-2 with TRBJ1-5; weak D call: TRBD1 (6 bases). V dropped 0 bases and J dropped 5 bases, with 11 bases sitting between them. This CDR3 is 15 amino acids long. Germline loops: CDR1 LGHNA, CDR2 YNFKEQ. The chain's CDR3 is CASSQDGTGYQPQHF. The CDR3 nucleotides read TGTGCCAGCAGCCAAGATGGCACAGGGTATCAGCCCCAGCATTTT.

The rearrangement uses TRBV30 and TRBJ1-5, with 7 bases fitting TRBD1. CDR3 size: 13 residues. V was pared by 6 bases and J by 3 bases, with 5 bases of the junction left unmatched. Germline V gene lookup returns CDR1 GTSNPN and CDR2 SVGIG (reference sequence). The CDR3 sequence: CACRDSNNQPQHF. CDR3 in DNA: TGTGCCTGCCGGGACAGCAACAATCAGCCCCAGCATTTT.